This TCR beta chain was captured in a study of blood T cell repertoires in COVID-19. The wider study: Collection of acute and convalescent COVID-19 samples took place in the United States, Italy and Spain. The cDNA or gDNA used as material had been derived from T cells, B-cell-depleted T cells, or PBMCs.

The CDR3 extends over 16 amino acids. The germline V and J ends were trimmed by 3 bases and 1 base, with 12 bases remaining between them. The germline CDR1 and CDR2 sequences are LNHDA and SQIVND (reference sequence). Under the authors' procedure: From reference gene primer amplification, estimates of nucleated cell counts were derived. Generated by immunoSEQ multiplex PCR, the TCRdb table keeps only in-frame clones and is missing some. The V and J calls and clone size come from that table; D and trimming were worked out from the DNA. The profile shows some 15,000 clones, 60% to 85% of them singletons.

Sequencing was carried out using peripheral blood. The chain has TRBV19 and TRBJ2-2, with unresolved D. The sequence was collected from a man between 60 and 70 years old with acute or convalescent COVID-19. The CDR3 region has the DNA TGTGCCAGTAGTATTGGTGTGGAGTTGAACACCGGGGAGCTGTTTTTT. Encoded protein: CASSIGVELNTGELFF.